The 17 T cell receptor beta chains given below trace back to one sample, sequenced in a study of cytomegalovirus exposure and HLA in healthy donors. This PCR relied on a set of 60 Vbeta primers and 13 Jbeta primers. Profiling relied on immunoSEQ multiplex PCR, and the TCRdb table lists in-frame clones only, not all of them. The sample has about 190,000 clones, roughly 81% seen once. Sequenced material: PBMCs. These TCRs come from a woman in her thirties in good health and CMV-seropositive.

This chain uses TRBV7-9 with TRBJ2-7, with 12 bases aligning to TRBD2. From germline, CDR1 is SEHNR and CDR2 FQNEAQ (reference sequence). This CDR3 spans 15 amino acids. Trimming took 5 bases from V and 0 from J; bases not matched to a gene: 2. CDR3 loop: CASSPGLAGSYEQYF. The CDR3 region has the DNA TGTGCCAGCAGCCCGGGACTAGCGGGCTCCTACGAGCAGTACTTC.

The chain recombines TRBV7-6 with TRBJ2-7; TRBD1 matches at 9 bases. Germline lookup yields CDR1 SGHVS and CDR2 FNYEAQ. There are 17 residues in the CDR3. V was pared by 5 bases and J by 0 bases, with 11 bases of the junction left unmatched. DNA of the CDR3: TGTGCCAGCAGCCCAAGAGCCGGGACAGGGCTCTCCTACGAGCAGTACTTC. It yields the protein CASSPRAGTGLSYEQYF.

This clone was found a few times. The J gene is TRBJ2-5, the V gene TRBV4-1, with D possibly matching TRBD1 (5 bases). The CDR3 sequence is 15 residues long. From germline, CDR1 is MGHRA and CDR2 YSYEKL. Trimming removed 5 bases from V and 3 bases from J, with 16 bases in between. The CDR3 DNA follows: TGCGCCAGCAGCTCCCAACAGGACAAAAAAGAGACCCAGTACTTC. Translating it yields CASSSQQDKKETQYF.

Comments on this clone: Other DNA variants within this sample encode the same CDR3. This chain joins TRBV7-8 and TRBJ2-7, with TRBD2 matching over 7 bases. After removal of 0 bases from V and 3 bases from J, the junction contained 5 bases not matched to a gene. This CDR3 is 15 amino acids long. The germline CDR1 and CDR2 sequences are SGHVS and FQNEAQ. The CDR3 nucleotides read TGTGCCAGCAGCTTAGCGGGAGGGCTTAGCTACGAGCAGTACTTC. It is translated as CASSLAGGLSYEQYF.

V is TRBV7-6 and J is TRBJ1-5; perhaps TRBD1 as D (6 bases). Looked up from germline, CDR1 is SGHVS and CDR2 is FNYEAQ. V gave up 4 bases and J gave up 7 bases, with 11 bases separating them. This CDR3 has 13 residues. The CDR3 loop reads CASSSGGGQPQHF. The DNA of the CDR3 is TGTGCCAGCAGCTCCGGGGGGGGCCAGCCCCAGCATTTT.

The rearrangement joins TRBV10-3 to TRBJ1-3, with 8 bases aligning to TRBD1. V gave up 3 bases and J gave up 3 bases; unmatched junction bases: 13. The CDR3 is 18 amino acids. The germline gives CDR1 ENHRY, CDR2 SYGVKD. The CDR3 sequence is CAISDPERQGIYGNTIYF. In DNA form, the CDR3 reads TGTGCCATCAGTGACCCCGAACGACAGGGGATATATGGAAACACCATATATTTT.

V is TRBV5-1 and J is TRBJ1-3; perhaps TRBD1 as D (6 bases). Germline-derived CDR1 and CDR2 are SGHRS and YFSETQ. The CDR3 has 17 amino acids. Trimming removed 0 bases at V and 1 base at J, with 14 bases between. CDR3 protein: CASSLEAGAISGNTIYF. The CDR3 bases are TGCGCCAGCAGCTTGGAGGCGGGGGCGATATCTGGAAACACCATATATTTT.

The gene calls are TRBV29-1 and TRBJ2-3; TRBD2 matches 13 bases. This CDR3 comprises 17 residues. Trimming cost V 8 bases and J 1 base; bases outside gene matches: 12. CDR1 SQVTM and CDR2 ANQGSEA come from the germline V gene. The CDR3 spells CSFIGTSGDLRTDTQYF. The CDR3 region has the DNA TGCAGCTTCATAGGGACTAGCGGGGACCTACGCACAGATACGCAGTATTTT.

The CDR3 DNA is TGCGCCAGCAGCTTGGCGACAGGGTCAGGCCTCGAGCAGTACTTC. The encoded protein is CASSLATGSGLEQYF. The chain has TRBV5-1 and TRBJ2-7, with 7 bases lining up with TRBD1. The CDR3 is 15 residues long. The V gene end was trimmed by 0 bases and the J gene end by 6 bases; junction bases not matched to a gene: 9. CDR1 is SGHRS, CDR2 YFSETQ, per germline.

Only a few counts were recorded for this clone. CDR3: CASSGTLNSNQPQHF. As DNA, the CDR3 is TGTGCCAGCAGTGGGACTCTGAATAGCAATCAGCCCCAGCATTTT. The chain joins TRBV6-1 to TRBJ1-5; D not certain. The ends were cut back, 4 bases at V and 0 bases at J, with 10 bases in the middle. The germline V gene encodes CDR1 MNHNS and CDR2 SASEGT. CDR3 size: 15 residues.

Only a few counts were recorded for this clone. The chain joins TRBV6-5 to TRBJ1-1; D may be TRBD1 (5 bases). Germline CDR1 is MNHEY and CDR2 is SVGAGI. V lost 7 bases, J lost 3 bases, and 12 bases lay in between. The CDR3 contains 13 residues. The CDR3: CASTPAGDTEAFF. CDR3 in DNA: TGTGCCAGCACCCCGGCGGGGGACACTGAAGCTTTCTTT.

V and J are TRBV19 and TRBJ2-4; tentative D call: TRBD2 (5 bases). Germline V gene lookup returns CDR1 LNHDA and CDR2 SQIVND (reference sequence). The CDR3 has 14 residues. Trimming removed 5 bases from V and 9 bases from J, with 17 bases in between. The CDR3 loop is CASSPGLGSAIQYF. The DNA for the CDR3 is TGTGCCAGTAGTCCCGGACTGGGAAGCGCCATTCAGTACTTC. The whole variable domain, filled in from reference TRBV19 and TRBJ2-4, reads DGGITQSPKYLFRKEGQNVTLSCEQNLNHDAMYWYRQDPGQGLRLIYYSQIVNDFQKGDIAEGYSVSREKKESFPLTVTSAQKNPTAFYLCASSPGLGSAIQYFGAGTRLSVL.

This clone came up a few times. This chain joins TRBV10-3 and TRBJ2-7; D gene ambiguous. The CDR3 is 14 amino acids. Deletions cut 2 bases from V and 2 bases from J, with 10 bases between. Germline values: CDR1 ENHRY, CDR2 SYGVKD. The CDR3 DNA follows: TGTGCCATCAGTGAGCTCCCAGAAACCTACGAGCAGTACTTC. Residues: CAISELPETYEQYF.

This CDR3 reads CASSFGASGYFYEQYF. CDR3 nucleotide sequence: TGTGCCAGCAGTTTTGGGGCTAGCGGGTATTTCTACGAGCAGTACTTC. This rearrangement joins TRBV27 to TRBJ2-7; 8 bases map to TRBD2. Germline V gene data show CDR1 as MNHEY and CDR2 as SMNVEV (reference sequence). This CDR3 has 16 amino acids. J was trimmed by 3 bases and V by 3 bases; bases with no gene match: 10.

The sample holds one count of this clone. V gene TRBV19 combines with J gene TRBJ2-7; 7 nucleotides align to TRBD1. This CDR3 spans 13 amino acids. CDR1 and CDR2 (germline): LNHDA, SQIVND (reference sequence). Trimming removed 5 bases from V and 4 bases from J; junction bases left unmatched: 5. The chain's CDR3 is CASSSGQRYEQYF. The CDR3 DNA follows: TGTGCCAGTAGTTCGGGACAGCGTTACGAGCAGTACTTC.

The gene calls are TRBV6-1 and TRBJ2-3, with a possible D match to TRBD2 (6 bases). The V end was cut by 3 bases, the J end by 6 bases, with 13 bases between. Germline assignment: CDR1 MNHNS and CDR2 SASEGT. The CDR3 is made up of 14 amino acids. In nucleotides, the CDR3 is TGTGCCAGCAGTGATTGGCGGGGTACGGATACGCAGTATTTT. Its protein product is CASSDWRGTDTQYF.

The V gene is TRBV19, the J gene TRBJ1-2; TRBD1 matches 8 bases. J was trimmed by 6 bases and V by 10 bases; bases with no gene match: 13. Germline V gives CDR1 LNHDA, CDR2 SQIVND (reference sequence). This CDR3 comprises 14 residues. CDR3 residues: CATSSHRDRNGYTF. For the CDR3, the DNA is TGTGCCACATCATCTCACCGGGACAGGAATGGCTACACCTTC. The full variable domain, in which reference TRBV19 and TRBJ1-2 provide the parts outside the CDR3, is DGGITQSPKYLFRKEGQNVTLSCEQNLNHDAMYWYRQDPGQGLRLIYYSQIVNDFQKGDIAEGYSVSREKKESFPLTVTSAQKNPTAFYLCATSSHRDRNGYTFGSGTRLTVV.